A selection of T cell receptor beta chains follows, all from one sample in a study of CD8+CD57+ T cells in acquired aplastic anemia. TCRdb re-derived calls from the reads in MiXCR, one entry per CDR3 protein. This sample has about 180,000 distinct CDR3 sequences, with about half found just once. The sample was sorted CD4+, CD8+, or CD8+CD57+ T cells (not recorded which) from PBMCs. These receptors were obtained from a human donor with aplastic anemia. Both conserved end residues are part of each CDR3. Fields, in order: V gene, D gene, CDR3 length, CDR3 protein. D genes are given only for firm matches.

V: TRBV29-1; D: -; length: 16; CDR3: CSVEDLRGSQTDTQYF
V: TRBV7-9; D: -; length: 14; CDR3: CASSHPGARNEQYF
V: TRBV12-3/TRBV12-4; D: TRBD1; length: 15; CDR3: CASSFQGARTDTQYF
V: TRBV7-9; D: -; length: 13; CDR3: CASSPGGALEAFF
V: TRBV20-1; D: -; length: 14; CDR3: CSASLAAANYGYTF
V: TRBV2; D: -; length: 12; CDR3: CASSDGPGGQYF
V: TRBV20-1; D: TRBD2; length: 16; CDR3: CSASGVASGGQETQYF
V: TRBV20-1; D: TRBD1; length: 12; CDR3: CSVRQGDTEAFF
V: TRBV2; D: -; length: 11; CDR3: CASSPQGEQFF
V: TRBV4-1; D: TRBD2; length: 17; CDR3: CASSQVTGRLSYNEQFF
V: TRBV5-1; D: -; length: 16; CDR3: CASTLGSGTSTDTQYF
V: TRBV6-1; D: -; length: 16; CDR3: CAGRSGVTVRNTEAFF
V: TRBV12-3/TRBV12-4; D: TRBD1; length: 19; CDR3: CASSRVEGGQGASSYEQYF
V: TRBV29-1; D: -; length: 10; CDR3: CSAPPQPQHF
V: TRBV19; D: TRBD1; length: 13; CDR3: CASRGQGIETQYF
V: TRBV18; D: -; length: 15; CDR3: CVSSPPGAQLYEQYF
V: TRBV19; D: -; length: 17; CDR3: CASSRSSAVSGPNEQYF
V: TRBV5-6; D: -; length: 11; CDR3: CASSLRDTQYF
V: TRBV12-3/TRBV12-4; D: -; length: 14; CDR3: CASSLLQTNSPLHF
V: TRBV5-4; D: TRBD2; length: 17; CDR3: CASSRAGTSGISGELFF
V: TRBV7-8; D: TRBD2; length: 16; CDR3: CASSLRTSGVGETQYF
V: TRBV2; D: -; length: 13; CDR3: CASSFFGSYEQYF
V: TRBV20-1; D: -; length: 13; CDR3: CSARDGSGETQYF
V: TRBV2; D: -; length: 14; CDR3: CASSERGNIHEQYF
V: TRBV29-1; D: TRBD2; length: 16; CDR3: CSVEWALAGHQETQYF
V: TRBV6-1; D: -; length: 16; CDR3: CASTPGPWTNTGELFF
V: TRBV18; D: TRBD2; length: 16; CDR3: CASSPPGTSGGVEQYF
V: TRBV25-1; D: TRBD1; length: 15; CDR3: CASNRGGQGGYEQYF
V: TRBV3-1; D: TRBD1; length: 15; CDR3: CASSQEITGADTQYF
V: TRBV7-2; D: -; length: 13; CDR3: CASSLYRNTEAFF
V: TRBV20-1; D: TRBD1; length: 15; CDR3: CSALPGQGYNQPQHF
V: TRBV5-5; D: TRBD1; length: 14; CDR3: CASSLQGRTYGYTF
V: TRBV2; D: -; length: 13; CDR3: CASSGGRTGELFF
V: TRBV7-2; D: TRBD2; length: 15; CDR3: CASSSPGGPQEAQYF
V: TRBV7-2; D: TRBD1; length: 14; CDR3: CASSKATGDETQYF
V: TRBV19; D: -; length: 15; CDR3: CASSIAGGQTYGYTF
V: TRBV2; D: -; length: 16; CDR3: CASSGSKLESQETQYF
V: TRBV29-1; D: -; length: 8; CDR3: CSADTQYF
V: TRBV5-1; D: TRBD1; length: 15; CDR3: CASSLRQGATYEQYF
V: TRBV19; D: -; length: 15; CDR3: CASIGPTAGDTEAFF
V: TRBV12-3/TRBV12-4; D: TRBD1; length: 14; CDR3: CASSDLWQGAEQYF
V: TRBV6-5; D: TRBD2; length: 16; CDR3: CASSPRGSGGRETQYF
V: TRBV7-3; D: TRBD1; length: 13; CDR3: CTSTGQGSGELFF
V: TRBV29-1; D: TRBD1; length: 12; CDR3: CSVRTGMEEQYF
V: TRBV9; D: TRBD1; length: 14; CDR3: CASSPTGQPYEQYF
V: TRBV11-3; D: -; length: 13; CDR3: CASSLGQTYEQYF
V: TRBV19; D: TRBD1; length: 15; CDR3: CASSSQDRTNSPLHF
V: TRBV19; D: TRBD2; length: 14; CDR3: CASSSGGGTYEQYF
V: TRBV29-1; D: TRBD1; length: 15; CDR3: CSVSLGTGTNQPQHF